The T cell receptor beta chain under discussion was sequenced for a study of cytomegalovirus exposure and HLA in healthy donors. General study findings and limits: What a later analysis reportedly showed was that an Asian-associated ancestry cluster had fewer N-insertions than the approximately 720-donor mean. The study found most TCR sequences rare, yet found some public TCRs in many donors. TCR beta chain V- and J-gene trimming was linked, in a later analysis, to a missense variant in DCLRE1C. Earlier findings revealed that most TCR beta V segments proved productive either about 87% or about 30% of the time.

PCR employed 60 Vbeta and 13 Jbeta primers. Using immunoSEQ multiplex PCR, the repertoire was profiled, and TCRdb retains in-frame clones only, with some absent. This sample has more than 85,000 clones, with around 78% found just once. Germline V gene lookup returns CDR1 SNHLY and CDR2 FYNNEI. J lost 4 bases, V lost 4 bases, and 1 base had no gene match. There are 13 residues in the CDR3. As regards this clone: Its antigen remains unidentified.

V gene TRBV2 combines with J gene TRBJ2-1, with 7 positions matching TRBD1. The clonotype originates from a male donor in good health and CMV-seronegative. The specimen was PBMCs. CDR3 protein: CASSGQGYNEQFF. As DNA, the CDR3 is TGTGCCAGCAGTGGACAGGGTTACAATGAGCAGTTCTTC.